This T cell receptor (beta chain) was found in a study of CXCR3-negative and CXCR3-positive naive CD8 T cells. Those CD8+ T cells considered naive were CD45RO-CCR7+CD27+CD95-. Comments on this clonotype: The antigen is undetermined.

Study results and caveats: Researchers report that CXCR3-positive naive cells carry more hydrophobic TRB CDR3s than CXCR3-negative naive cells.

With UMI labels, 5' RACE was used to prepare the TRB cDNA libraries. TCRdb reprocessed the 5' RACE reads and stores each CDR3 protein as one record, lacking DNA. The sample holds over 100,000 distinct CDR3 sequences. Germline V gene data show CDR1 as SGHTA and CDR2 as FQGTGA. This CDR3 region has 15 residues. The material sequenced was naive CXCR3+ CD8+ T cells from blood. As to subset: CD45RO-CCR7+CD27+CD95- naive CD8+ T cells expressing CXCR3 (TNR3+). The receptor comes from a human donor in good health. Some clones in this sample may be carry-over from other donors' samples. The chain carries TRBV7-3 and TRBJ2-1; TCRdb gives TRBD2 as the D gene, but with no DNA this cannot be confirmed. The CDR3 protein is CASSQSGFPYNEQFF.